The rows below give T cell receptor beta chains drawn from one sample of a study of cytomegalovirus exposure and HLA in healthy donors. Libraries were prepared by immunoSEQ multiplex PCR; TCRdb keeps only in-frame clonotypes and omits some of them. The profile shows 110,000 to 150,000 clones, nearly 85% of them singletons. Input material: PBMCs. The receptors shown here come from a male donor in good health and CMV-seronegative. Both conserved end residues are part of each CDR3. Each record gives: V gene, J gene, clone size, D gene, CDR3 DNA, CDR3 protein. A D gene is named only where the DNA matches it firmly. Rows may omit the clone size; those that give it use once, few, many or a size class.

TRBV30	TRBJ1-1	NA	NA	TGTGCCTGGTCTGACGGGGGGGGCGCGGGGGTCAATGAAGCTTTCTTT	CAWSDGGGAGVNEAFF
TRBV27	TRBJ2-1	NA	TRBD1	TGTGCCAGCAGTGACAGGGTATTCAATGAGCAGTTCTTC	CASSDRVFNEQFF
TRBV5-6	TRBJ1-2	once	NA	TGTGCCAGCACAGCGGGAAACTATGGCTACACCTTC	CASTAGNYGYTF
TRBV7-3	TRBJ2-7	NA	TRBD1	TGTGCCAGCAGCTCCGACAGGGGGAGCTCCTACGAGCAGTACTTC	CASSSDRGSSYEQYF
TRBV7-9	TRBJ1-3	NA	NA	TGTGCCAGCAGCCGAGGCCTACCTATCTCAGCTGGAAACACCATATATTTT	CASSRGLPISAGNTIYF
TRBV7-2	TRBJ2-5	few	TRBD2	TGTGCCAGCAGCCTCGGGACTAGCCGAGAGACCCAGTACTTC	CASSLGTSRETQYF
TRBV5-4	TRBJ1-2	NA	NA	TGTGCCAGCAGCCCCGGCTATGGCTACACCTTC	CASSPGYGYTF
TRBV21-1	TRBJ1-1	few	NA	TGTGCCAGCAGCAGAGAGACAGGTCGGAACACTGAAGCTTTCTTT	CASSRETGRNTEAFF
TRBV11-2	TRBJ2-7	NA	TRBD2	TGTGCCAGCAGCCCGCGACTAGCGGGAGACGAGCAGTACTTC	CASSPRLAGDEQYF
TRBV2	TRBJ1-1	NA	TRBD1	TGTGCCAGCGCAGACCGGGACAGGGGGCTCGCGAACACTGAAGCTTTCTTT	CASADRDRGLANTEAFF
TRBV9	TRBJ2-7	NA	NA	TGTGCCAGCAGCGTAGAGCTAGCTGGGCGTCAGTACTTC	CASSVELAGRQYF
TRBV7-9	TRBJ2-1	NA	TRBD2	TGTGCCAGCAGCTCGATCAAAGCGGGGGAATACAATGAGCAGTTCTTC	CASSSIKAGEYNEQFF
TRBV5-8	TRBJ2-7	NA	TRBD1	TGTGCCAGCATCGGGGACAGCTACGAGCAGTACTTC	CASIGDSYEQYF
TRBV5-1	TRBJ2-3	once	TRBD2	TGCGCCAGCAGCTTGGGGAGCGGGGGGATCGGCACAGATACGCAGTATTTT	CASSLGSGGIGTDTQYF
TRBV19	TRBJ1-2	NA	NA	TGTGCCAGTAGTCCCGAGGGTCCCGTACTTTATGGCTACACCTTC	CASSPEGPVLYGYTF